This is a list of T cell receptor beta chains from one sample in a study of cytomegalovirus exposure and HLA in healthy donors. The repertoire was sequenced with immunoSEQ multiplex PCR; TCRdb's copy has only in-frame clones and lacks some. The profile shows around 130,000 clones, 70% to 80% of them singletons. The sequenced sample consisted of PBMCs. These receptors all come from a woman aged 60-75 years in good health and CMV-seropositive. Both conserved end residues are part of each CDR3. Fields, in order: clone size, V gene, D gene, J gene, CDR3 protein, CDR3 DNA. A D gene is named only where the DNA matches it firmly. Expanded clones get a size class; other rows say once, few or many, or leave the size out.

size: once; V: TRBV19; D: NA; J: TRBJ1-5; CDR3: CASSPMGGPGNQPQHF; DNA: TGTGCCAGTAGTCCAATGGGGGGGCCGGGCAATCAGCCCCAGCATTTT
size: NA; V: TRBV5-4; D: NA; J: TRBJ2-2; CDR3: CASSLVGARELFF; DNA: TGTGCCAGCAGCTTGGTGGGGGCGAGGGAGCTGTTTTTT
size: NA; V: TRBV19; D: TRBD1; J: TRBJ2-5; CDR3: CASSAGQGETQYF; DNA: TGTGCCAGTAGTGCGGGACAGGGAGAGACCCAGTACTTC
size: NA; V: TRBV10-3; D: TRBD1; J: TRBJ1-3; CDR3: CATWTGESSGNTIYF; DNA: TGTGCCACCTGGACAGGGGAAAGCTCTGGAAACACCATATATTTT
size: NA; V: TRBV15; D: TRBD1; J: TRBJ1-2; CDR3: CATSRDGTDTLWSYGYTF; DNA: TGTGCCACCAGCAGAGATGGGACAGATACTCTCTGGAGCTATGGCTACACCTTC
size: NA; V: TRBV11-2; D: TRBD1; J: TRBJ1-5; CDR3: CASSLSDRGRNQPQHF; DNA: TGTGCCAGCAGCTTATCGGACAGGGGAAGGAATCAGCCCCAGCATTTT
size: NA; V: TRBV4-2; D: TRBD1; J: TRBJ1-5; CDR3: CASSLTGESNQPQHF; DNA: TGTGCCAGCAGCCTGACAGGGGAAAGCAATCAGCCCCAGCATTTT
size: NA; V: TRBV19; D: NA; J: TRBJ1-1; CDR3: CASSIAAGVGTEAFF; DNA: TGTGCCAGTAGTATAGCAGCAGGGGTCGGCACTGAAGCTTTCTTT
size: NA; V: TRBV19; D: NA; J: TRBJ2-2; CDR3: CASSIQGNTGELFF; DNA: TGTGCCAGTAGTATCCAGGGAAACACCGGGGAGCTGTTTTTT
size: NA; V: TRBV5-1; D: TRBD2; J: TRBJ2-7; CDR3: CASSLGGPAGAEQYF; DNA: TGCGCCAGCAGCTTGGGGGGCCCGGCGGGAGCCGAGCAGTACTTC
size: NA; V: TRBV5-8; D: NA; J: TRBJ1-1; CDR3: CASSLVGRRTEAFF; DNA: TGTGCCAGCAGCTTGGTGGGCAGAAGGACTGAAGCTTTCTTT
size: NA; V: TRBV6-5; D: NA; J: TRBJ2-7; CDR3: CASSYSARISYEQYF; DNA: TGTGCCAGCAGTTACTCCGCACGCATCTCCTACGAGCAGTACTTC
size: NA; V: TRBV7-3; D: NA; J: TRBJ2-5; CDR3: CASSFGPASGETQYF; DNA: TGTGCCAGCAGCTTTGGGCCAGCCTCCGGAGAGACCCAGTACTTC
size: NA; V: TRBV27; D: TRBD1; J: TRBJ1-1; CDR3: CASSLSITGELNTEAFF; DNA: TGTGCCAGCAGTTTATCAATCACAGGGGAATTGAACACTGAAGCTTTCTTT
size: once; V: TRBV28; D: NA; J: TRBJ1-6; CDR3: CASSPRNNSPLHF; DNA: TGTGCCAGCAGTCCCCGTAATAATTCACCCCTCCACTTT
size: NA; V: TRBV27; D: TRBD1; J: TRBJ1-5; CDR3: CASSYRGRQPQHF; DNA: TGTGCCAGCAGTTACAGGGGGCGTCAGCCCCAGCATTTT
size: NA; V: TRBV5-1; D: TRBD1; J: TRBJ2-7; CDR3: CASRSTGADSYEQYF; DNA: TGCGCCAGCAGATCGACAGGGGCCGACTCCTACGAGCAGTACTTC
size: NA; V: TRBV5-6; D: NA; J: TRBJ2-7; CDR3: CASSLEGAGPIVYEQYF; DNA: TGTGCCAGCAGCTTGGAAGGGGCAGGGCCCATCGTGTACGAGCAGTACTTC
size: NA; V: TRBV27; D: TRBD1; J: TRBJ1-1; CDR3: CASRFTGERTEAFF; DNA: TGTGCCAGCAGGTTTACAGGGGAGAGAACTGAAGCTTTCTTT
size: NA; V: TRBV29-1; D: NA; J: TRBJ2-7; CDR3: CSVDGGSLTYEQYF; DNA: TGCAGCGTTGATGGAGGGTCGCTTACCTACGAGCAGTACTTC
size: NA; V: TRBV2; D: NA; J: TRBJ1-4; CDR3: CASSELVGGRDEKLFF; DNA: TGTGCCAGCAGTGAATTGGTTGGGGGCCGGGATGAAAAACTGTTTTTT
size: NA; V: TRBV6-1; D: TRBD1; J: TRBJ2-4; CDR3: CASREFGDSIQYF; DNA: TGTGCCAGCAGGGAATTCGGGGACAGCATTCAGTACTTC
size: NA; V: TRBV27; D: TRBD1; J: TRBJ2-1; CDR3: CASSFWDREYNEQFF; DNA: TGTGCCAGCAGTTTTTGGGACAGGGAATACAATGAGCAGTTCTTC
size: NA; V: TRBV19; D: NA; J: TRBJ1-4; CDR3: CASSPLSGGTNEKLFF; DNA: TGTGCCAGTAGCCCATTATCGGGGGGGACGAATGAAAAACTGTTTTTT
size: NA; V: TRBV6-5; D: NA; J: TRBJ2-1; CDR3: CASSYTLLSSYNEQFF; DNA: TGTGCCAGCAGTTATACCCTCCTGAGCTCCTACAATGAGCAGTTCTTC